Below are 10 T cell receptor beta chains sequenced from a single sample in a study of T cell changes during pregnancy in multiple sclerosis. The protocol was immunoSEQ multiplex PCR, while the TCRdb copy is restricted to in-frame clones and leaves out a portion. The sample lists tens of thousands of clones; roughly 90% were seen once. The specimen was CD8+ T cells from peripheral blood mononuclear cells, collected before pregnancy. The receptors derive from a female donor with multiple sclerosis, enrolled in a pregnancy study.

This chain connects TRBV21-1 to TRBJ2-7; TRBD1, the table's D call, was not compared with the DNA. TRBV21-1 is labeled a pseudogene. The CDR3 has 15 amino acids. CDR3 sequence reads: CASSKRTALYYEQYF. In DNA, the CDR3 is TGTGCCAGCAGCAAAAGGACAGCACTTTACTACGAGCAGTACTTC.

This chain joins TRBV5-5 and TRBJ2-7; 7 bases match TRBD1. J gave up 2 bases and V 0 bases, and 5 bases lay outside the gene matches. Germline V gene lookup returns CDR1 SGHKS and CDR2 YYEKEE (reference sequence). This CDR3 comprises 15 residues. The CDR3 region is CASSLAPGGTYEQYF. Written as DNA, the CDR3 is TGTGCCAGCAGCTTGGCTCCAGGGGGAACCTACGAGCAGTACTTC.

This clone turned up a few times. This chain uses TRBV7-9 with TRBJ1-1; D gene uncertain. V shed 10 bases and J shed 6 bases, with 15 bases lying between them. The CDR3 is made up of 12 amino acids. Per the germline V gene, CDR1 is SEHNR and CDR2 is FQNEAQ (reference sequence). The CDR3 sequence: CATHSSGAEAFF. The CDR3 DNA is TGTGCCACCCACAGCTCCGGCGCTGAAGCTTTCTTT.

This clone showed up just once. The rearrangement links TRBV9 to TRBJ2-3, with TRBD2 as a possible D gene (5 bases). Per the germline V gene, CDR1 is SGDLS and CDR2 is YYNGEE. The V and J ends lost 1 base and 4 bases respectively, with 13 bases between them. This CDR3 spans 15 amino acids. The CDR3 loop reads CASSVRVGAADTQYF. DNA for the CDR3: TGTGCCAGCAGCGTAAGAGTAGGAGCGGCAGATACGCAGTATTTT.

The chain uses TRBV27 and TRBJ2-7; D possibly corresponds to TRBD1 (6 bases). V was cut by 3 bases and J by 3 bases, with 12 bases left in between. Germline-derived CDR1 and CDR2 are MNHEY and SMNVEV (reference sequence). This CDR3 is 14 amino acids long. CDR3 DNA: TGTGCCAGCAGTTTGACAAGGGACATCTACGAGCAGTACTTC. Its translation: CASSLTRDIYEQYF.

This clone was counted once. This rearrangement joins TRBV4-3 to TRBJ2-1, with D maybe TRBD2 (5 bases). V gave up 1 base and J gave up 4 bases, with 11 bases separating them. Germline V gene sequence: CDR1 LGHNA, CDR2 YSLEER. This CDR3 contains 15 residues. Here the CDR3 DNA reads TGCGCCAGCAGCCAAGGGGATAGCGATTACAATGAGCAGTTCTTC. Encoded protein: CASSQGDSDYNEQFF.

The V call is TRBV27, the J call TRBJ1-5; 7 bases agree with TRBD1. Germline V CDR1 and CDR2: MNHEY, SMNVEV (reference sequence). The CDR3 contains 14 residues. J was trimmed by 4 bases and V by 8 bases; bases with no gene match: 8. The CDR3 DNA sequence: TGTGCCAGCCGCCAAGGGACAGAAAATCAGCCCCAGCATTTT. Protein sequence: CASRQGTENQPQHF.

In DNA form, the CDR3 reads TGTGCCAGCAGTGAAGGCGCAGGGAACCAGCCCCAGCATTTT. Its translation: CASSEGAGNQPQHF. This rearrangement joins TRBV25-1 to TRBJ1-5; D is perhaps TRBD1 (5 bases). CDR3 length equals 14 residues. The V gene lost 2 bases and the J gene lost 7 bases, with 12 bases spanning the gap. Germline V gene data show CDR1 as MGHDK and CDR2 as SYGVNS.

This chain links TRBV18 with TRBJ1-4, with D maybe TRBD1 (5 bases). Trimming removed 8 bases from V and 7 bases from J, with 20 bases in between. Germline assignment: CDR1 KGHSH and CDR2 LQKENI. CDR3 length: 15 residues. The CDR3 DNA is TGTGCCAGCAACCCCCTCGGGGGGATGAGTGAAAAACTGTTTTTT. Translation: CASNPLGGMSEKLFF.

The V gene is TRBV5-5, the J gene TRBJ1-1; 7 nucleotides agree with TRBD1. In germline, CDR1 is SGHKS, CDR2 YYEKEE (reference sequence). The CDR3 has 12 residues. The V gene end was trimmed by 0 bases and the J gene end by 11 bases; junction bases not matched to a gene: 4. CDR3 protein: CASSLGQGEAFF. The CDR3 DNA reads as TGTGCCAGCAGCTTGGGACAGGGCGAGGCTTTCTTT.